By frequency in the sample, the clone carrying this T cell receptor (beta chain) is medium-sized (0.01 to 0.1%). Its antigen is unknown. Within a library made for alpha chains, this beta chain is off target, and its count is uninformative. Regarding time point: sample taken at primary tumor resection. The donor group consisted of under 95 patients who had untreated, early-stage non-small cell lung cancer. Individual TCR cDNA molecules each bore their own unique molecular identifier. MiXCR, run by TCRdb on the 5' RACE reads, gives a single entry per CDR3 protein. This sample has thousands of distinct CDR3 sequences, with under 8% found just once. The source of the sample is a study of spatial heterogeneity in lung cancer. Study results and caveats: The study found that expanded intratumoral alpha and beta TCR counts tracked tumor mutation counts.

This TCR was sampled from a male donor with early-stage non-small cell lung cancer. The source was lung tumor tissue, collected at surgery.

The CDR3 here is CASSPRDRGGSPLHF. CDR3 nucleotide sequence: TGTGCCAGCAGCCCCCGGGACAGGGGAGGTTCACCCCTCCACTTT. The V call is TRBV13, the J call TRBJ1-6; TRBD1 matches 10 bases. Germline V lookup: CDR1 PRHDT, CDR2 FYEKMQ (reference sequence). V shed 5 bases, J shed 9 bases, and the junction held 7 bases outside the gene matches. The CDR3 covers 15 residues.